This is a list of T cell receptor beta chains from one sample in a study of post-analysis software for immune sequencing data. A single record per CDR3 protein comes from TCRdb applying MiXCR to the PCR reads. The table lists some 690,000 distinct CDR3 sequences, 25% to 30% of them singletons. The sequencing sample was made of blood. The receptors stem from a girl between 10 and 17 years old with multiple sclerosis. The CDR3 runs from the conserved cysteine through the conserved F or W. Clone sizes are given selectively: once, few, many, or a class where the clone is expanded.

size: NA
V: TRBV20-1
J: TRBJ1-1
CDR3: CSAMDRVNSEAFF

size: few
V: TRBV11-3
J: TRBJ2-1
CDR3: CASSSRSLGEQFF

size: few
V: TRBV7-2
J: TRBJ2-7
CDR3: CASSLATSGRYYEQYF

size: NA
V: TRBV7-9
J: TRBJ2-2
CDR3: CASSQDTGELFF

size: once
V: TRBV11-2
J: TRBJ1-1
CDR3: CASSLDLRGLEAFF

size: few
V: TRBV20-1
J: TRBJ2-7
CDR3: CSAKQRDSLLYEQYF

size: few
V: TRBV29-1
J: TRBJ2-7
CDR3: CSVEPSGGGEQYF

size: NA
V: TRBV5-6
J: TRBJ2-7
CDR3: CASSLWTGPSYEQYF

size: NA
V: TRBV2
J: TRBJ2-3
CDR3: CASISGGSTDTQYF

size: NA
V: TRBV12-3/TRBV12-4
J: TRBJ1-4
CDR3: CASSLTGNEKLFF

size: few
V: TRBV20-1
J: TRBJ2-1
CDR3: CSARLHASGTYNEQFF

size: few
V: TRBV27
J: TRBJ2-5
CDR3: CASSPTPPSMEQYF

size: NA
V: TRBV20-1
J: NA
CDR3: CSANRLAGESEQYF

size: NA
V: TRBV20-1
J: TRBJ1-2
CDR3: CSARDPAKPNYGYTF

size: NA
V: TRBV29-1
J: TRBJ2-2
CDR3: CSVERGGGGGINTGELFF

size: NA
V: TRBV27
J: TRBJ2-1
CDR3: CASSLLGPRVNEQFF

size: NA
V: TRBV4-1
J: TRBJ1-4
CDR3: CASSHSNRGINEKLFF

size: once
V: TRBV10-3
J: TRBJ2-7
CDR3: CAIRESKSSYEQYF

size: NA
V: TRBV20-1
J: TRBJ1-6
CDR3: CSASPGDRDNSPLHF

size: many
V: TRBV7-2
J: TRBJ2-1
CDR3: CASSLRGQPYNEQFF

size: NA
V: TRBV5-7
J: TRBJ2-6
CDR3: CASSWGTGGISGANVLTF

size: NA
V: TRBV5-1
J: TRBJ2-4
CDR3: CASTSGVENIQYF

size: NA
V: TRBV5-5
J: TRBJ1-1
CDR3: CASSLDIGARSEAFF

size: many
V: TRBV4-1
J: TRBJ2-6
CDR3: CASSQDVISGANVLTF

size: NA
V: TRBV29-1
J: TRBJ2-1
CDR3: CSVLDGGGNYNEQFF